Listed here are 13 T cell receptor beta chains from one sample, sequenced in a study of regulatory T cells in long-lasting Graves disease. Time point noted: newly diagnosed GD, antithyroid drugs for less than 3 months. The TCR library was made from RNA that had been extracted from PBMCs in TRIzol. Libraries of TCR beta came from iRepertoire HTBI primers plus Arm-PCR of CDR3 regions. TCRdb processed the multiplex PCR reads anew with MiXCR; each CDR3 protein has one entry. Of some 230,000 distinct CDR3 sequences in the sample, 18% were seen once. The specimen was peripheral blood mononuclear cells (PBMCs), collected at new diagnosis, from a patient treated with antithyroid drugs. The receptors shown here come from a female donor with Graves disease.

The sample holds many counts of this clonotype. The V call is TRBV11-3, the J call TRBJ2-7; D uncertain. CDR1 is SGHNT, CDR2 YENEEA, per germline. CDR3 length: 14 amino acids. The ends were cut back, 6 bases at V and 0 bases at J, with 12 bases in the middle. CDR3 sequence: CASSPGGGSYEQYF. DNA for the CDR3: TGTGCCAGCAGTCCAGGTGGCGGCTCCTACGAGCAGTACTTC.

This clonotype occurred many times. The chain carries TRBV9 and TRBJ2-2; D unresolved. CDR3 size: 13 residues. Trimming took off 0 bases at V and 7 bases at J, with 7 bases between the two ends. The germline V gene has CDR1 SGDLS and CDR2 YYNGEE. Written as DNA, the CDR3 is TGTGCCAGCAGCGTAGATTTGAGCGGGGAGCTGTTTTTT. This codes for CASSVDLSGELFF.

This clonotype came up once. This chain joins TRBV7-2 and TRBJ2-7, with D possibly matching TRBD2 (7 bases). The V end lost 5 bases, the J end lost 6 bases, and 23 bases lay between the germline ends. CDR1 is SGHTA, CDR2 FQGNSA, per germline. The CDR3 runs to 16 residues. The CDR3 protein is CASSHQQGGPWGEQYF. DNA of the CDR3: TGTGCCAGCAGCCACCAACAGGGAGGGCCCTGGGGCGAGCAGTACTTC.

This clonotype was seen repeatedly, ten times or more. The chain joins TRBV11-2 to TRBJ2-1; D may be TRBD1 (7 bases). The CDR3 contains 16 residues. Trimming shortened V by 5 bases and J by 3 bases, and 17 bases separated the two germline ends. Germline V CDR1 and CDR2: SGHAT, FQNNGV. For the CDR3, the DNA is TGTGCCAGCAGCCTAACCAGGGGGGCAGGCTACAATGAGCAGTTCTTC. Protein product: CASSLTRGAGYNEQFF. The whole variable domain, filled in from reference TRBV11-2 and TRBJ2-1, reads EAGVAQSPRYKIIEKRQSVAFWCNPISGHATLYWYQQILGQGPKLLIQFQNNGVVDDSQLPKDRFSAERLKGVDSTLKIQPAKLEDSAVYLCASSLTRGAGYNEQFFGPGTRLTVL.

This clonotype was seen a handful of times. The gene calls are TRBV12-3 or TRBV12-4 and TRBJ2-4, with D possibly TRBD1 on 5 matching bases. Trimming took 3 bases from V and 8 from J, leaving 8 bases between them. CDR3 length: 12 amino acids. CDR3: CASSLLGDIQYF. CDR3 bases: TGTGCCAGCAGTTTGCTAGGGGACATTCAGTACTTC.

This clonotype was recorded at least ten times. As DNA, the CDR3 is TGTGCCAGCAGCTCAACCAGAGCAGATACGCAGTATTTT. This encodes CASSSTRADTQYF. The chain is built from TRBV11-2 and TRBJ2-3, with D hard to call. V gave up 4 bases and J gave up 4 bases, with 9 bases separating them. Germline loops: CDR1 SGHAT, CDR2 FQNNGV. The CDR3 consists of 13 residues.

This clonotype was counted only a few times. The J gene is TRBJ1-2, the V gene TRBV5-1; 9 bases map to TRBD1. CDR3 length: 14 amino acids. Germline V lookup: CDR1 SGHRS, CDR2 YFSETQ. The J segment lost 6 bases and the V segment lost 4 bases, leaving 7 bases of the junction unmatched. CDR3 residues: CASSPGGQGHGYTF. The CDR3 DNA sequence: TGCGCCAGCAGCCCCGGGGGACAGGGTCATGGCTACACCTTC.

On this clonotype itself: This likely stems from a read error, as it lies one base from a far larger clone. The chain is built from TRBV12-3 or TRBV12-4 and TRBJ2-5; 12 bases agree with TRBD2. CDR3 length: 16 residues. The junction had 10 bases not matched to a gene; V was cut back by 0 bases and J by 11 bases. CDR3 sequence: CASSLAASGRGNEQYF. The CDR3 bases are TGTGCCAGCAGTTTAGCCGCTAGCGGGAGGGGGAATGAGCAGTACTTC.

The chain recombines TRBV7-9 with TRBJ2-5; TRBD2 matches 10 bases. The J segment lost 5 bases and the V segment lost 10 bases, leaving 13 bases of the junction unmatched. This CDR3 spans 15 amino acids. CDR1 is SEHNR, CDR2 FQNEAQ, per germline (reference sequence). The CDR3 sequence is CATQSSGRAWETQYF. The CDR3 DNA follows: TGTGCCACCCAGTCCAGCGGGAGGGCCTGGGAGACCCAGTACTTC.

This clonotype was counted a few times. The chain couples TRBV5-4 to TRBJ2-5; 10 nucleotides agree with TRBD2. Germline CDR1 is SGHNT and CDR2 is YYREEE (reference sequence). The CDR3 is 13 residues long. Trimming at V came to 10 bases and at J to 5 bases, leaving 8 bases not matched to a gene. The CDR3 sequence is CAVKREGRETQYF. CDR3 sequence (DNA): TGTGCCGTTAAGCGGGAGGGCCGGGAGACCCAGTACTTC.

This clonotype occurred many times. The chain recombines TRBV12-5 with TRBJ1-2; D gene uncertain. The CDR3 has 14 amino acids. CDR1 LGHNT and CDR2 FRNRAP come from the germline V gene. Trimming took 5 bases from V and 4 from J, leaving 14 bases between them. The CDR3 region is CASGGARQIYGYTF. CDR3 bases: TGTGCTAGTGGTGGTGCCCGTCAAATCTATGGCTACACCTTC.

This clonotype showed up just a few times. Being one base from a much bigger clone, this may be a read error. The chain couples TRBV20-1 to TRBJ2-3, with D uncertain. Per the germline V gene, CDR1 is DFQATT and CDR2 is SNEGSKA (reference sequence). The V end lost 7 bases, the J end lost 2 bases, and 16 bases lay between the germline ends. CDR3 size: 14 residues. CDR3 residues: CSGMASTFTDTQYF. CDR3 bases: TGCAGTGGTATGGCCTCCACCTTCACAGATACGCAGTATTTT.

Notes on this clonotype: This may come from a read error, since a much larger clone is one base off. V usage is TRBV12-3 or TRBV12-4 and J usage is TRBJ2-7, with 9 nucleotides matching TRBD2. The CDR3 has 11 residues. The CDR3 DNA follows: TGTGCCAACAGTCGCCGGACTAGCGAAAACTTC. Protein product: CANSRRTSENF.